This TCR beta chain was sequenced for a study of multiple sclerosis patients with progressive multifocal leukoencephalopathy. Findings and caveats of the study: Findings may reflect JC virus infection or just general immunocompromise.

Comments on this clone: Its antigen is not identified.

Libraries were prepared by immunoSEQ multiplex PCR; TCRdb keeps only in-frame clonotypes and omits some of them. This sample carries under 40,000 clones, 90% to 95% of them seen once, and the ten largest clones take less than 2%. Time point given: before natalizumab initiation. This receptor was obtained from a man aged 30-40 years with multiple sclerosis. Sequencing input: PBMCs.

CDR3 DNA: TGCGCCAGCAGCCCAAGACACACTGGGGATACGCAGTATTTT. Residues: CASSPRHTGDTQYF. The V call is TRBV4-3, the J call TRBJ2-3, with D unresolved. Trimming left V 4 bases short and J 6 bases short, with 14 bases between. From germline, CDR1 is LGHNA and CDR2 YSLEER. This CDR3 is built from 14 residues.